This T cell receptor beta chain comes out of a study of blood T cell repertoires in COVID-19. Study at large: Whether acute or convalescent, the COVID-19 samples came from the United States, Italy and Spain.

This clone was counted a few times. The CDR3 extends over 14 amino acids. The V end was cut by 4 bases, the J end by 2 bases, with 11 bases between. Germline CDR1 and CDR2: SEHNR and FQNEAQ (reference sequence). Original data processing: Using reference gene primer amplification, nucleated cell counts were estimated. TCRdb keeps only in-frame clones here, not all; method: immunoSEQ multiplex PCR. The V and J calls and clone size are taken from that table; D and trimming were inferred from the DNA. This sample has about 90,000 clones, with approximately 80% found just once. The chain joins TRBV7-9 to TRBJ1-1; unclear D gene. Sequenced sample: peripheral blood. The receptor's source is a woman in her 70s with active or convalescent COVID-19. CDR3 in DNA: TGTGCCAGCAGCTGGAACAGCCCTAACACTGAAGCTTTCTTT. Protein sequence: CASSWNSPNTEAFF.